Sequencing of this T cell receptor beta chain was carried out in a study of identical twins. Germline V CDR1 and CDR2: SGHDT, YYEEEE. The CDR3 loop spans 16 amino acids. Unmatched junction bases numbered 7, after V lost 4 bases and J lost 3 bases. Template switching (which added a universal primer site) was used, and cDNA carried unique molecular identifiers. TCRdb independently ran MiXCR on the 5' RACE reads; one entry per CDR3 protein. The table records roughly 260,000 distinct CDR3 sequences, over 12% of them present only once. This clonotype was seen only a few times. Its antigen remains unidentified. Study-level points and caveats: Out-of-frame TCR alpha sharing in monozygotic twins exceeded recombination model predictions. Twin pairs had excess sharing that was weaker in beta out-of-frame sequences.

Donors were all healthy Caucasians. Sequencing was carried out using memory (CD45RO+) T cells sorted from blood. The chain links TRBV5-6 to TRBJ2-7; 13 nucleotides line up with TRBD2. The clonotype was recovered from a woman younger than 35 in good health. CDR3 region: CASSPRRTSGSYEQYF. In DNA form, the CDR3 reads TGTGCCAGCAGCCCCCGCCGGACTAGCGGGAGCTACGAGCAGTACTTC.